What follows are 25 T cell receptor beta chains derived from one specimen sequenced in a study of post-analysis software for immune sequencing data (dated by TCRdb to the mid-2010s). What the authors observed across the whole study: Several TRBV segments, including TRBV5-6, TRBV5-1 and TRBV20-1, were significantly more frequent in patients than controls.

The library was prepared using PCR. The data were produced on an Illumina HiSeq 2500. To reduce PCR and sequencing biases, unique molecular identifiers were incorporated into the TCR beta cDNA libraries. The public reads were quality trimmed at Q25 with fastp and then assembled into clones with MiXCR by TCRdb, keeping productive beta chains. Rows are combined by CDR3 protein, so each entry shows the most common genes and DNA. This sample comprises about 460,000 distinct CDR3 sequences, around 40% of them detected only once. 12% of the sample is taken by the ten largest. These receptors are not linked to any known antigen. The sequenced material came from blood. The receptors derive from a girl under 18 with multiple sclerosis.

The sample holds a few counts of this clonotype. V gene TRBV4-1 combines with J gene TRBJ2-4, with TRBD2 matching over 12 bases. This CDR3 comprises 19 residues. Germline-derived CDR1 and CDR2 are MGHRA and YSYEKL. Unmatched junction bases numbered 11, after V lost 4 bases and J lost 1 base. CDR3 protein: CASSPTLAGGPSAKNIQYF. As DNA, the CDR3 is TGCGCCAGCAGCCCCACCCTAGCGGGAGGGCCTTCGGCCAAAAACATTCAGTACTTC.

The DNA for the CDR3 is TGCAGTGCGGGATTGGATAGAGGTGAAAAACTGTTTTTT. Its protein product is CSAGLDRGEKLFF. The chain combines TRBV20-1 with TRBJ1-4; D not resolved. CDR3 length: 13 residues. Deletions cut 6 bases from V and 7 bases from J, with 15 bases between. In germline, CDR1 is DFQATT, CDR2 SNEGSKA (reference sequence).

The rearrangement uses TRBV5-1 and TRBJ2-2, with D possibly matching TRBD2 (5 bases). This CDR3 region has 13 residues. The V gene's germline CDR1 is SGHRS and CDR2 YFSETQ. V was pared by 4 bases and J by 1 base, with 5 bases between. The CDR3 region is CASSRGNTGELFF. The CDR3 nucleotides read TGCGCCAGCAGCCGGGGGAACACCGGGGAGCTGTTTTTT.

J is TRBJ2-5 and V is TRBV5-1, with 14 bases lining up with TRBD2. Germline values: CDR1 SGHRS, CDR2 YFSETQ. The V segment lost 4 bases and the J segment 5 bases; nucleotides outside the gene matches: 4. The CDR3 contains 15 residues. The CDR3 reads CASSRGLAGAETQYF. The CDR3 region has the DNA TGCGCCAGCAGCAGGGGACTAGCGGGAGCGGAGACCCAGTACTTC.

This chain uses TRBV5-1 with TRBJ1-6, with 9 bases fitting TRBD1. The germline V gene has CDR1 SGHRS and CDR2 YFSETQ. This CDR3 has 16 residues. Unmatched junction bases numbered 13, after V lost 5 bases and J lost 10 bases. Written as DNA, the CDR3 is TGCGCCAGCAGAGCGACAGGGGGAATTGGAGGATCACCCCTCCACTTT. Translation: CASRATGGIGGSPLHF.

The rearrangement joins TRBV12-3 or TRBV12-4 to TRBJ1-2; D uncertain. Trimming left V 6 bases short and J 2 bases short, with 10 bases between. This CDR3 contains 13 residues. CDR3 in amino acids: CASRPGLNYGYTF. In DNA, the CDR3 is TGTGCCAGCAGGCCGGGGTTAAACTATGGCTACACCTTC.

The rearrangement joins TRBV5-1 to TRBJ2-1; D is perhaps TRBD2 (6 bases). The CDR3 totals 15 residues. Per the germline V gene, CDR1 is SGHRS and CDR2 is YFSETQ. V lost 2 bases and J lost 6, with 15 bases in between. The chain's CDR3 is CASSFTPGEFNEQFF. CDR3 coding DNA: TGCGCCAGCAGCTTCACGCCGGGAGAATTCAATGAGCAGTTCTTC. Supplemented by reference TRBV5-1 and TRBJ2-1, the full variable domain reads KAGVTQTPRYLIKTRGQQVTLSCSPISGHRSVSWYQQTPGQGLQFLFEYFSETQRNKGNFPGRFSGRQFSNSRSEMNVSTLELGDSALYLCASSFTPGEFNEQFFGPGTRLTVL.

This clonotype was seen a few times. V gene TRBV7-2 combines with J gene TRBJ2-4; D is tentatively TRBD1 or TRBD2 (6 bases each). Germline lookup yields CDR1 SGHTA and CDR2 FQGNSA. V dropped 5 bases and J dropped 0 bases, with 11 bases sitting between them. The CDR3 is 15 residues long. The CDR3 here is CASSRGGTAKNIQYF. The CDR3 DNA sequence: TGTGCCAGCAGCCGAGGGGGGACAGCCAAAAACATTCAGTACTTC.

This clonotype was seen repeatedly, ten times or more. J is TRBJ2-3 and V is TRBV24-1; TRBD1 agrees at 8 bases. There are 16 residues in the CDR3. V was clipped by 5 bases and J by 0 bases; unmatched bases: 6. CDR1 is KGHDR and CDR2 is SFDVKD in the germline V gene. This CDR3 reads CATSGAGTGSTDTQYF. The CDR3 coding sequence is TGTGCCACCAGTGGGGCCGGGACAGGAAGCACAGATACGCAGTATTTT.

The sample holds a few counts of this clonotype. V and J are TRBV7-2 and TRBJ2-3; D ambiguous. Germline CDR1 reads SGHTA; CDR2 reads FQGNSA. This CDR3 contains 11 residues. CDR3 nucleotide sequence: TGTGCAGGCAGTAGCACAGATACGCAGTATTTT. Its translation: CAGSSTDTQYF.

The J gene is TRBJ2-5, the V gene TRBV28; D is uncertain. Germline assignment: CDR1 MDHEN and CDR2 SYDVKM. This CDR3 has 13 residues. Trimming pared 4 bases from V and 4 bases from J, leaving 10 bases between. The DNA of the CDR3 is TGTGCCAGCAGTTCGGCGACGATAGAGACCCAGTACTTC. Amino acid sequence: CASSSATIETQYF.

This chain links TRBV19 with TRBJ2-3; 8 nucleotides match TRBD2. Per germline, CDR1 LNHDA and CDR2 SQIVND (reference sequence). The CDR3 contains 19 residues. V lost 6 bases and J lost 2; bases outside the gene matches: 19. The CDR3 coding sequence is TGTGCCAGTAGCCCTATGACGCGGGAGGCTTTGTTGGACACAGATACGCAGTATTTT. Amino acid sequence: CASSPMTREALLDTDTQYF.

This clonotype was observed at least ten times. The V and J genes are TRBV7-6 and TRBJ2-5; 10 bases match TRBD2. The CDR3 covers 18 residues. Germline V gene lookup returns CDR1 SGHVS and CDR2 FNYEAQ. With V trimmed by 2 bases and J by 5 bases, 14 bases remained unmatched. CDR3 loop: CASSLIMVASGSVETQYF. The CDR3, as DNA: TGTGCCAGCAGCTTAATAATGGTAGCTAGCGGGAGTGTCGAGACCCAGTACTTC.

This chain connects TRBV6-2 or TRBV6-3 to TRBJ1-1; TRBD1 matches at 11 bases. Germline V gene sequence: CDR1 MNHEY, CDR2 SVGEGT. Trimming at V came to 6 bases and at J to 11 bases, leaving 8 bases not matched to a gene. There are 13 residues in the CDR3. The CDR3, as DNA: TGTGCCAGCAGCCCCGGACAGGGGGCCAATGCTTTCTTT. Translating it yields CASSPGQGANAFF.

This clonotype was recorded many times. The rearrangement uses TRBV7-9 and TRBJ2-7; TRBD2 might be the D (6 bases). The CDR3 covers 12 residues. Germline loops: CDR1 SEHNR, CDR2 FQNEAQ (reference sequence). Trimming took off 8 bases at V and 5 bases at J, with 13 bases between the two ends. The CDR3 DNA reads as TGTGCCAGCGCAGCGGGTGTGAACGAGCAGTACTTC. Translation: CASAAGVNEQYF.

The rearrangement links TRBV29-1 to TRBJ1-1, with TRBD1 identical over 7 bases. Germline CDR1 is SQVTM and CDR2 is ANQGSEA. The CDR3 is 14 amino acids. With V trimmed by 4 bases and J by 3 bases, 8 bases remained unmatched. CDR3 DNA sequence: TGCAGCGTTGGAGTATGGCAGGGGGACACTGAAGCTTTCTTT. Translated: CSVGVWQGDTEAFF.

The chain couples TRBV25-1 to TRBJ1-1; D is unclear. Germline assignment: CDR1 MGHDK and CDR2 SYGVNS. The V end lost 3 bases, the J end lost 5 bases, and 10 bases lay between the germline ends. This CDR3 region has 13 residues. CDR3 DNA: TGTGCCAGCAGTGAGGTAGCGTGGACTGAAGCTTTCTTT. This codes for CASSEVAWTEAFF.

The chain is built from TRBV24-1 and TRBJ2-7; 8 bases match TRBD1. Unmatched junction bases numbered 1, after V lost 4 bases and J lost 3 bases. The CDR3 sequence is 13 residues long. In germline, CDR1 is KGHDR, CDR2 SFDVKD. The CDR3 loop reads CATSDGQGYEQYF. The CDR3 DNA follows: TGTGCCACCAGTGACGGACAGGGCTACGAGCAGTACTTC.

The chain combines TRBV29-1 with TRBJ1-2; the D is unclear. Germline CDR1 and CDR2: SQVTM and ANQGSEA. Trimming removed 0 bases at V and 9 bases at J, with 5 bases between. The CDR3 sequence is 10 residues long. CDR3 region: CSVEDSSYTF. The DNA of the CDR3 is TGCAGCGTTGAAGATTCCAGCTACACCTTC.

This chain uses TRBV28 with TRBJ2-1; 7 positions match TRBD2. The CDR3 consists of 15 residues. With V trimmed by 3 bases and J by 9 bases, 11 bases remained unmatched. CDR1 and CDR2 from the germline V gene are MDHEN and SYDVKM. CDR3 protein: CASSFGDYGSGEQFF. CDR3 DNA: TGTGCCAGCAGTTTTGGGGACTACGGAAGTGGTGAGCAGTTCTTC. The variable domain in full, completed from reference TRBV28 and TRBJ2-1, reads DVKVTQSSRYLVKRTGEKVFLECVQDMDHENMFWYRQDPGLGLRLIYFSYDVKMKEKGDIPEGYSVSREKKERFSLILESASTNQTSMYLCASSFGDYGSGEQFFGPGTRLTVL.

This clonotype was counted between two and nine times. The chain's CDR3 is CASSQTTGRGITEAFF. CDR3 coding DNA: TGCGCCAGCAGCCAAACGACAGGGAGGGGGATCACTGAAGCTTTCTTT. The chain links TRBV4-1 to TRBJ1-1; 7 positions match TRBD1. This CDR3 has 16 amino acids. The ends lost 2 bases at V and 4 bases at J; junction bases unmatched: 10. Germline values: CDR1 MGHRA, CDR2 YSYEKL.

The chain joins TRBV7-9 to TRBJ2-7; 10 bases align to TRBD1. CDR3 length: 13 amino acids. Germline CDR1 and CDR2: SEHNR and FQNEAQ (reference sequence). J gave up 5 bases and V 5 bases, and 3 bases lay outside the gene matches. In nucleotides, the CDR3 is TGTGCCAGCAGCGGACAGGGGGTTGACGAGCAGTACTTC. This translates into CASSGQGVDEQYF.

The chain links TRBV7-9 to TRBJ2-1; TRBD2 is a possible D gene (6 bases). The V and J ends lost 5 bases and 6 bases respectively, with 23 bases between them. Germline CDR1 is SEHNR and CDR2 is FQNEAQ (reference sequence). The CDR3 is made up of 17 amino acids. CDR3 DNA: TGTGCCAGCAGCCCCGCCGGGAGTCCCAAGAAGGGCAATGAGCAGTTCTTC. This encodes CASSPAGSPKKGNEQFF.

The chain joins TRBV6-5 to TRBJ1-1; TRBD1 aligns across 9 bases. Germline-derived CDR1 and CDR2 are MNHEY and SVGAGI. The V gene end was trimmed by 2 bases and the J gene end by 9 bases; junction bases not matched to a gene: 4. The CDR3 consists of 13 residues. As DNA, the CDR3 is TGTGCCAGCAGTTACGGGGGACAGGGCAAAGCTTTCTTT. The encoded protein is CASSYGGQGKAFF.

The CDR3 nucleotides are TGCAGTGCTAGAGGCCGGCTAGCGGAGTCCACAGATACGCAGTATTTT. It yields the protein CSARGRLAESTDTQYF. V usage is TRBV20-1 and J usage is TRBJ2-3; 7 nucleotides agree with TRBD2. With V trimmed by 1 base and J by 2 bases, 9 bases remained unmatched. The CDR3 contains 16 residues. CDR1 is DFQATT and CDR2 is SNEGSKA in the germline V gene (reference sequence).